This T cell receptor beta chain derives from a study of early T cells in non-severe SARS-CoV-2 infection. The sample holds many counts of this clonotype. TCRdb redid the calling of the 5' RACE reads with MiXCR, one entry per CDR3 protein. The table lists 25,000 to 35,000 distinct CDR3 sequences, 4% to 5% of them singletons. V shed 5 bases, J shed 2 bases, and the junction held 2 bases outside the gene matches. The CDR3 length is 14 residues. Germline V CDR1 and CDR2: SEHNR, FQNEAQ (reference sequence). The sequence came from an adult who was a healthcare worker with PCR-confirmed SARS-CoV-2 infection or an uninfected control (not recorded which). The specimen sequenced was whole blood. The chain links TRBV7-9 to TRBJ2-3, with 9 bases identical to TRBD2. In DNA, the CDR3 is TGTGCCAGCAGCCCTAGCGGGGACACAGATACGCAGTATTTT. Translated, it gives CASSPSGDTDTQYF.